The sequence of this TCR beta chain was determined in a study of CD8+ T cells in alopecia areata. On this clone: The antigen is not known.

The treatment was: oral pan-JAK inhibitor, 5-10 mg twice daily. Alopecia areata patients provided lesional scalp punch biopsies and peripheral blood, both collected for the study. Extraction and reverse transcription of RNA yielded cDNA as the sequencing template. Measured with immunoSEQ multiplex PCR; TCRdb has only the in-frame clones, and not every one. Among about 180,000 clones, roughly 50% were seen once, and the ten largest hold approximately 10%. V was clipped by 0 bases and J by 2 bases, with 10 bases between them. Germline lookup yields CDR1 SQVTM and CDR2 ANQGSEA. This CDR3 spans 14 amino acids. General study points: Among the top 100, expanded CD8+ clones were significantly decreased by tofacitinib, as was scalp clonality. A large proportion of expanded lesional clones were detected persisting in scalp and blood during tofacitinib. Across lesional scalp, and particularly alopecia totalis/universalis, clonality surpassed that of normal scalp.

The origin of this receptor is a human donor with alopecia areata. J is TRBJ1-2 and V is TRBV29-1; D is ambiguous. The starting material was CD8+ T cells sorted from blood, obtained at week 24, from a patient treated with tofacitinib. CDR3 bases: TGCAGCGTTGAAGATCTAGACACGAACTATGGCTACACCTTC. This sequence encodes CSVEDLDTNYGYTF.